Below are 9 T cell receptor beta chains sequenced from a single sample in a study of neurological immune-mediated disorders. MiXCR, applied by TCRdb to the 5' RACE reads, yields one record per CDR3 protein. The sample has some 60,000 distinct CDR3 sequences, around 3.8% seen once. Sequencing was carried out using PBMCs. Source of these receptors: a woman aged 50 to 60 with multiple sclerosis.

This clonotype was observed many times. CDR3 protein: CASSLRDPGELFF. As DNA, the CDR3 is TGTGCCAGCAGCTTACGGGACCCCGGGGAGCTGTTTTTT. This chain connects TRBV11-3 to TRBJ2-2; D is possibly TRBD1 or TRBD2 (5 bases each). The CDR3 spans 13 residues. V lost 2 bases to trimming and J lost 6 bases, with 7 bases between them. CDR1 SGHNT and CDR2 YENEEA come from the germline V gene.

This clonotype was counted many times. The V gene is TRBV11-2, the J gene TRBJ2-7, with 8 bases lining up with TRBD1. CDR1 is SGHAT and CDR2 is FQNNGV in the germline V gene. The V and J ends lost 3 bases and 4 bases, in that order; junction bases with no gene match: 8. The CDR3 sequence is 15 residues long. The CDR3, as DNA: TGTGCCAGCAGCTTCCCAGCACAGGGGGAGTACGAGCAGTACTTC. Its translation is CASSFPAQGEYEQYF.

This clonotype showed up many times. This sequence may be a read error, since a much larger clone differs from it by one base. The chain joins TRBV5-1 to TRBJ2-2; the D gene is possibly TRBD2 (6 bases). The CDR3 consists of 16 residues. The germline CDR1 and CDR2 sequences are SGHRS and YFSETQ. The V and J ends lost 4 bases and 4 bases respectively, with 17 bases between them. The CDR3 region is CASSRDLGKGTGELFF. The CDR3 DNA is TGCGCCAGCAGCCGGGACTTGGGTAAGGGCACCGGGGAGCTGTTTTTT.

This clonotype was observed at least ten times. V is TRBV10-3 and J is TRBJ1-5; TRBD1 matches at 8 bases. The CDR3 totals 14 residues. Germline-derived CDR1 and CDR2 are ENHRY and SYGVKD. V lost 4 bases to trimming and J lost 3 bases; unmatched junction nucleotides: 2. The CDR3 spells CAISGTGNNQPQHF. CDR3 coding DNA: TGTGCCATCAGTGGGACAGGGAACAATCAGCCCCAGCATTTT.

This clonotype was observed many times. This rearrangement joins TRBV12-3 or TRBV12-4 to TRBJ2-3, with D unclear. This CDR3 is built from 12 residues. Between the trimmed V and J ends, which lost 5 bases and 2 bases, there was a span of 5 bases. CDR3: CASSTHTDTQYF. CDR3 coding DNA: TGTGCCAGCAGTACCCACACAGATACGCAGTATTTT.

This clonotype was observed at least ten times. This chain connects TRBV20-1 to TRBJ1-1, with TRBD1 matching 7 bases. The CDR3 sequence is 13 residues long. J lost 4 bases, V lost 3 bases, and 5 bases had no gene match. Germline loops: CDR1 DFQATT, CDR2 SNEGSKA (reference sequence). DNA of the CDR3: TGCAGTGCTAGGACAGGGATGGGCACTGAAGCTTTCTTT. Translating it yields CSARTGMGTEAFF.

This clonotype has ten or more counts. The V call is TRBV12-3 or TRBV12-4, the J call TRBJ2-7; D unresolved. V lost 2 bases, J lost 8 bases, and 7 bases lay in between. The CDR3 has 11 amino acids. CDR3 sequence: CASSLWQQQYF. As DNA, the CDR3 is TGTGCCAGCAGTTTATGGCAGCAGCAGTACTTC.

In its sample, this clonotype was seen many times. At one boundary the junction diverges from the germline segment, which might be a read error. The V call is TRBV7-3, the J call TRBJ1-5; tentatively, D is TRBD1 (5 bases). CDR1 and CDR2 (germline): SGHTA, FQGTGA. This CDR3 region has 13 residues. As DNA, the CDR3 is TGTGCCAGCAGCTTACATACGGGGCAGCCCCAGAATTTT. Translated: CASSLHTGQPQNF. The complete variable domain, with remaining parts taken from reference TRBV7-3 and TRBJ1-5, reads GAGVSQTPSNKVTEKGKYVELRCDPISGHTALYWYRQSLGQGPEFLIYFQGTGAADDSGLPNDRFFAVRPEGSVSTLKIQRTERGDSAVYLCASSLHTGQPQNFGDGTRLSIL.

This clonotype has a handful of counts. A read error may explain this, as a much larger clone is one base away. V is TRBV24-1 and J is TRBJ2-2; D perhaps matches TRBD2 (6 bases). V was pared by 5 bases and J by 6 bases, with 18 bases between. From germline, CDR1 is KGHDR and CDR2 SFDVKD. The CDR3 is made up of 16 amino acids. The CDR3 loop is CATSVCREWVPGELFF. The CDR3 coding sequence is TGTGCCACCAGTGTATGCCGGGAGTGGGTCCCCGGGGAGCTGTTTTTT.